One and the same sample provided the 23 T cell receptor beta chains below, sequenced in a study of human T cells and chemical hapten exposure. Time point reported: pre-sensitization, week 0. Treatment defined: therapeutic diphenylcyclopropenone sensitization with weekly scalp DPC. MiXCR was run by TCRdb on the RACE reads, yielding one entry per CDR3 protein. The data contain 200,000 to 300,000 distinct CDR3 sequences, 7% to 10% of them seen just once; the ten biggest clones take up approximately 2.3%. Specimen: whole blood, collected in connection with sensitization to the hapten diphenylcyclopropenone (DPC). These receptors originate from a woman aged 35 to 49 with alopecia areata. Some clones in this sample may be carry-over from other donors' samples.

This clonotype was counted a few times. At one end the junction does not follow the germline gene, possibly because of a read error. The V and J genes are TRBV12-3 or TRBV12-4 and TRBJ2-1, with 12 nucleotides matching TRBD2. The CDR3 is made up of 17 amino acids. CDR3 loop: CASSLALAGGTYNVQFF. CDR3 nucleotide sequence: TGTGCCAGCAGTTTAGCCCTAGCGGGAGGGACCTACAATGTGCAGTTCTTC.

This clonotype was detected a few times. V gene TRBV7-8 combines with J gene TRBJ1-5; D is ambiguous. CDR1 is SGHVS and CDR2 is FQNEAQ in the germline V gene. The ends were cut back, 1 base at V and 4 bases at J, with 8 bases in the middle. The CDR3 sequence is 14 residues long. As DNA, the CDR3 is TGTGCCAGCAGCTTAGGGGCCAGAAATCAGCCCCAGCATTTT. This sequence encodes CASSLGARNQPQHF.

This clonotype was counted only a few times. The chain is built from TRBV28 and TRBJ2-1; TRBD1 agrees at 7 bases. Germline CDR1 is MDHEN and CDR2 is SYDVKM. The CDR3 covers 13 residues. V lost 6 bases and J lost 7; bases outside the gene matches: 6. The CDR3 DNA reads TGTGCCAGCAGGCAGGGACAGAGGAATGAGCAGTTCTTC. Amino acids: CASRQGQRNEQFF.

The chain couples TRBV2 to TRBJ2-4, with 8 bases identical to TRBD2. The V gene end was trimmed by 3 bases and the J gene end by 0 bases; junction bases not matched to a gene: 10. CDR1 is SNHLY and CDR2 is FYNNEI in the germline V gene. The CDR3 runs 18 residues. The CDR3 here is CASSERLAGPLAKNIQYF. The CDR3, as DNA: TGTGCCAGCAGTGAGAGGCTAGCGGGCCCCCTAGCCAAAAACATTCAGTACTTC.

This clonotype turned up a few times. The rearrangement joins TRBV5-5 to TRBJ1-2; possibly TRBD1 for D (5 bases). Germline assignment: CDR1 SGHKS and CDR2 YYEKEE (reference sequence). The V gene lost 6 bases and the J gene lost 1 base, with 13 bases spanning the gap. This CDR3 has 14 residues. CDR3 nucleotide sequence: TGTGCCAGCACCTTCGCGGACAATAACTATGGCTACACCTTC. This codes for CASTFADNNYGYTF.

The chain couples TRBV7-9 to TRBJ2-2; D remains ambiguous. V lost 8 bases, J lost 7 bases, and 11 bases lay in between. Germline-derived CDR1 and CDR2 are SEHNR and FQNEAQ (reference sequence). CDR3 length: 12 amino acids. This CDR3 reads CASSPKDGELFF. In DNA form, the CDR3 reads TGTGCCAGCTCTCCCAAGGACGGGGAGCTGTTTTTT.

The rearrangement joins TRBV30 to TRBJ2-7, with D possibly called TRBD1 or TRBD2 (5 bases each). CDR1 GTSNPN and CDR2 SVGIG come from the germline V gene (reference sequence). Trimming shortened V by 5 bases and J by 3 bases, and 14 bases separated the two germline ends. The CDR3 sequence is 13 residues long. CDR3 in amino acids: CAWGVGRGYEQYF. The CDR3 DNA sequence: TGTGCCTGGGGGGTGGGACGAGGCTACGAGCAGTACTTC. The full variable domain, completed using reference TRBV30 and TRBJ2-7, is SQTIHQWPATLVQPVGSPLSLECTVEGTSNPNLYWYRQAAGRGLQLLFYSVGIGQISSEVPQNLSASRPQDRQFILSSKKLLLSDSGFYLCAWGVGRGYEQYFGPGTRLTVT.

The chain employs TRBV4-2 and TRBJ2-1; no reliable D call. Germline V gene sequence: CDR1 LGHNA, CDR2 YNFKEQ. The V end was cut by 3 bases, the J end by 6 bases, with 9 bases between. The CDR3 sequence is 13 residues long. Here the CDR3 DNA reads TGTGCCAGCAGCCAGTTTTACTCCAATGAGCAGTTCTTC. It is translated as CASSQFYSNEQFF.

The rearrangement links TRBV20-1 to TRBJ2-7; D not certain. V gave up 3 bases and J gave up 3 bases, with 6 bases separating them. The CDR3 contains 11 residues. Germline V gene lookup returns CDR1 DFQATT and CDR2 SNEGSKA (reference sequence). DNA of the CDR3: TGCAGTGCTAGTTCAGACTACGAGCAGTACTTC. Translating gives CSASSDYEQYF.

The chain combines TRBV6-2 or TRBV6-3 with TRBJ2-5; 8 positions match TRBD1. The CDR3 extends over 17 amino acids. The germline gives CDR1 MNHEY, CDR2 SVGEGT. J was trimmed by 4 bases and V by 6 bases; bases with no gene match: 16. The CDR3 sequence is CASSPSIRGPLGETQYF. As DNA, the CDR3 is TGTGCCAGCAGCCCGTCGATCAGGGGGCCCTTAGGAGAGACCCAGTACTTC.

This clonotype has only one observation. The chain carries TRBV6-2 or TRBV6-3 and TRBJ2-2; a weak D match, TRBD2 (5 bases). The CDR3 is 14 amino acids. V lost 6 bases, J lost 4 bases, and 12 bases lay in between. Germline V CDR1 and CDR2: MNHEY, SVGEGT. The CDR3, as DNA: TGTGCCAGCAGCCGGGATAGGGCCACCGGGGAGCTGTTTTTT. Protein: CASSRDRATGELFF.

The gene calls are TRBV6-5 and TRBJ2-7; possibly TRBD2 for D (6 bases). The V gene lost 0 bases and the J gene lost 0 bases, with 12 bases spanning the gap. This CDR3 is 16 amino acids long. CDR1 is MNHEY and CDR2 is SVGAGI in the germline V gene. This chain's CDR3 is CASSYSPSANSYEQYF. The CDR3 nucleotides read TGTGCCAGCAGTTACTCCCCTAGCGCCAACTCCTACGAGCAGTACTTC.

This chain uses TRBV7-2 with TRBJ1-6; D remains unclear. Trimming took 0 bases from V and 9 from J, leaving 6 bases between them. This CDR3 has 13 amino acids. Germline V gene sequence: CDR1 SGHTA, CDR2 FQGNSA. In DNA, the CDR3 is TGTGCCAGCAGCTTAGCGGTTGCTTCACCCCTCCACTTT. Amino acids: CASSLAVASPLHF.

Ten or more counts support this clonotype. The chain recombines TRBV10-2 with TRBJ2-5; the D gene is possibly TRBD2 (6 bases). Germline CDR1 and CDR2: WSHSY and SAAADI. V was trimmed by 6 bases and J by 2 bases, leaving 22 bases between them. CDR3 size: 17 residues. CDR3 coding DNA: TGCGCCAGCAGCCTCACTAGCCCCGACGCCTATCAAGAGACCCAGTACTTC. It is translated as CASSLTSPDAYQETQYF.

The J gene is TRBJ1-1, the V gene TRBV12-3 or TRBV12-4; maybe TRBD1 (6 bases). V lost 6 bases and J lost 4, with 15 bases in between. The CDR3 spans 14 residues. CDR3 sequence reads: CASSRYRVGTEAFF. CDR3 coding DNA: TGTGCCAGCAGCAGATACAGGGTCGGCACTGAAGCTTTCTTT.

This clonotype was counted at least ten times. This chain connects TRBV28 to TRBJ2-6; D is unclear. The CDR3 contains 14 residues. Germline assignment: CDR1 MDHEN and CDR2 SYDVKM. The V gene lost 6 bases and the J gene lost 0 bases, with 6 bases spanning the gap. In DNA, the CDR3 is TGTGCCAGCAGGGGAAGCTCTGGGGCCAACGTCCTGACTTTC. Its protein is CASRGSSGANVLTF.

This clonotype was counted between two and nine times. This chain links TRBV10-3 with TRBJ1-2; D is uncertain. Per germline, CDR1 ENHRY and CDR2 SYGVKD. The CDR3 runs 12 residues. V shed 4 bases and J shed 5 bases, with 8 bases lying between them. The DNA of the CDR3 is TGTGCCATCAGTGGCGACGGATATGGCTACACCTTC. Translated: CAISGDGYGYTF.

This clonotype was picked up a small number of times. The V call is TRBV7-3, the J call TRBJ1-2, with D possibly TRBD1 on 5 matching bases. There are 15 residues in the CDR3. The germline V gene has CDR1 SGHTA and CDR2 FQGTGA. Trimming removed 3 bases from V and 5 bases from J, with 16 bases in between. The CDR3 DNA follows: TGTGCCAGCAGCTTCGACAGCTCTGGGCTATATGGCTACACCTTC. It yields the protein CASSFDSSGLYGYTF.

This clonotype was observed a handful of times. The gene calls are TRBV9 and TRBJ2-7, with D possibly TRBD2 on 6 matching bases. CDR1 and CDR2 (germline): SGDLS, YYNGEE. The CDR3 covers 14 residues. V shed 0 bases and J shed 4 bases, with 11 bases lying between them. The CDR3 loop is CASSVDPEGYEQYF. CDR3 in DNA: TGTGCCAGCAGCGTAGACCCGGAGGGGTACGAGCAGTACTTC. The whole variable domain, remainder taken from reference TRBV9 and TRBJ2-7, is DSGVTQTPKHLITATGQRVTLRCSPRSGDLSVYWYQQSLDQGLQFLIQYYNGEERAKGNILERFSAQQFPDLHSELNLSSLELGDSALYFCASSVDPEGYEQYFGPGTRLTVT.

V is TRBV20-1 and J is TRBJ2-7; 10 nucleotides agree with TRBD2. Germline lookup yields CDR1 DFQATT and CDR2 SNEGSKA (reference sequence). The CDR3 spans 14 residues. In DNA form, the CDR3 reads TGCAGGCTGGGAGTAGCGGGAGGCGCCTACGAGCAGTACTTC. It codes for CRLGVAGGAYEQYF.

This clonotype was observed a single time. The chain employs TRBV7-3 and TRBJ2-1; TRBD2 aligns across 7 bases. V dropped 5 bases and J dropped 5; count of bases not matched to a gene: 6. Germline V gives CDR1 SGHTA, CDR2 FQGTGA. The CDR3 sequence is 14 residues long. The CDR3 nucleotides are TGTGCCAGCAGCCCGGGACTAACCCACAATGAGCAGTTCTTC. Translation: CASSPGLTHNEQFF.

This clonotype was observed at least ten times. The chain is built from TRBV20-1 and TRBJ1-5; TRBD1 matches 7 bases. V dropped 4 bases and J dropped 7; count of bases not matched to a gene: 7. Germline V CDR1 and CDR2: DFQATT, SNEGSKA (reference sequence). The CDR3 loop spans 13 amino acids. The DNA of the CDR3 is TGCAGTGCTACCAACAGGGGAGGACAGCCCCAGCATTTT. The encoded protein is CSATNRGGQPQHF.

V gene TRBV6-2 or TRBV6-3 combines with J gene TRBJ1-1; D is uncertain. This CDR3 has 14 residues. Deletions cut 4 bases from V and 4 bases from J, with 13 bases between. Germline V lookup: CDR1 MNHEY, CDR2 SVGEGT. Written as DNA, the CDR3 is TGTGCCAGCAGTTCGAATTGGGGAGGCACTGAAGCTTTCTTT. Protein: CASSSNWGGTEAFF.